The source of this T cell receptor beta chain is a study of T-cell reconstitution after alpha-beta-depleted transplantation in children. Whole-study findings and limits: Alpha-beta T cells present about two months after transplant were reported to originate from several hundred expanded graft clones. T-cell counts and diversity at one year post-transplant came mainly from newly produced T cells. From surviving recipient T cells and thymic progenitors came the high day-60 TCRbeta diversity observed in some patients.

This clonotype was seen repeatedly, ten times or more. The antigen is undetermined. CDR1 is MNHNS, CDR2 SASEGT, per germline. V lost 8 bases, J lost 8 bases, and 21 bases lay in between. The CDR3 is 14 amino acids. This sample's TCRbeta library carried unique molecular identifier barcodes. Using its own MiXCR run on the PCR reads, TCRdb lists one record per CDR3 protein. The table records about 110,000 distinct CDR3 sequences, 5% to 8% of them present only once. The genes are TRBV6-1 and TRBJ1-2; TRBD1 might be the D (6 bases). The TCR sequence derives from a male patient between 2 and 15 years old who had a stem cell transplant for acute lymphoblastic leukemia, so the T cells may come from the graft donor. The source was PBMCs, mostly from graft donor cells, collected 360 days after TCRalphabeta/CD19-depleted stem cell transplant. CDR3 residues: CASAKRGDRYGYTF. CDR3 DNA sequence: TGTGCCAGCGCCAAGAGGGGGGACCGCTACGGCTACACCTTC.